The present T cell receptor beta chain was sequenced within a study of blood T cell repertoires in COVID-19. Turning to the study itself: Samples taken during acute and convalescent COVID-19 were collected in the United States, Italy and Spain.

Original data processing: Amplification of reference gene primers was used by the study to estimate nucleated cell counts. Only in-frame clones appear in the TCRdb table, and some are missing; sequencing was by immunoSEQ multiplex PCR. Clonal size and the V and J genes are those of that table, whereas D and trimming came from the DNA. Altogether over 250,000 clones are present, 85% to 90% being singletons, with the ten largest covering approximately 9.5%. The CDR3 sequence is 14 residues long. V lost 2 bases and J 1 base, leaving 8 bases between the germline ends. Germline lookup yields CDR1 MNHEY and CDR2 SVGAGI. Note on this clone: Other DNA sequences in the sample encode the same CDR3.

Recruits, aged roughly 18 to 100 years, lived in 24 US areas. Among Cohort 3 donors, those recovered had two negative PCRs, clearance, or symptom resolution. This receptor was taken from a man aged 35 to 55 who had recovered from COVID-19. The specimen sequenced was PBMCs or T cells enriched from blood (not recorded which). The chain carries TRBV6-5 and TRBJ1-1, with D perhaps matching TRBD1 (6 bases). The CDR3 spells CASSYRQENTEAFF. The CDR3, as DNA: TGTGCCAGCAGTTACCGACAGGAGAACACTGAAGCTTTCTTT.